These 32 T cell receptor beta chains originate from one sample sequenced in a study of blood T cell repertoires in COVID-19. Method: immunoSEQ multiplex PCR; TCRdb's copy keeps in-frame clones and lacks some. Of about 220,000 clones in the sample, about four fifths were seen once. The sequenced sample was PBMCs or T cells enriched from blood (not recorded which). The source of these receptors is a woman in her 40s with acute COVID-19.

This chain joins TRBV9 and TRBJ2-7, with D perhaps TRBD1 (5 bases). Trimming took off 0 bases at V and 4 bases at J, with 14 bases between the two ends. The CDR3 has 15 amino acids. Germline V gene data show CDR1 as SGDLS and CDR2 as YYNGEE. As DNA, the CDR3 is TGTGCCAGCAGCGTAGATGTAGGGGTAGGTTACGAGCAGTACTTC. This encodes CASSVDVGVGYEQYF.

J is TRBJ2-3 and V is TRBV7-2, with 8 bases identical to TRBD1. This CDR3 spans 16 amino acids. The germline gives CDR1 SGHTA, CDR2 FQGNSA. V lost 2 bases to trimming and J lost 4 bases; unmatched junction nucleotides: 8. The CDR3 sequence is CASSLQGRGLADTQYF. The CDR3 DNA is TGTGCCAGCAGCTTACAAGGCAGGGGGCTAGCAGATACGCAGTATTTT.

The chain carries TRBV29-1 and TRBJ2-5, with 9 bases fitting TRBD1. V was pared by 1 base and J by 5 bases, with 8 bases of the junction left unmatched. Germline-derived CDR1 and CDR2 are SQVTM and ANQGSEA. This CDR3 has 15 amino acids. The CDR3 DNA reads TGCAGCGTTGAAGCCCGGGACAGGGTACGGGAGACCCAGTACTTC. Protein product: CSVEARDRVRETQYF.

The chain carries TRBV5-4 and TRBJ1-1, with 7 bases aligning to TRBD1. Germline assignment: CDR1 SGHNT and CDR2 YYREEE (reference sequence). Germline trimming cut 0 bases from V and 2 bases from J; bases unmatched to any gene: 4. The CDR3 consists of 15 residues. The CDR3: CASSLDRGGNTEAFF. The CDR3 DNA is TGTGCCAGCAGCTTGGACAGGGGAGGAAACACTGAAGCTTTCTTT.

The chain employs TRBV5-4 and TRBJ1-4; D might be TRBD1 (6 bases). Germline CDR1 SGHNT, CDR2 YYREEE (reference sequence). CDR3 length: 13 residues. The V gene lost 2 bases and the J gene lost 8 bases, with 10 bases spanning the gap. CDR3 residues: CASSFNREEKLFF. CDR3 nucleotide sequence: TGTGCCAGCAGCTTCAACAGGGAGGAAAAACTGTTTTTT.

CDR3 DNA: TGTGCCAGCAGCCAAAGGGGCTACGAGCAGTACTTC. Translating gives CASSQRGYEQYF. The rearrangement uses TRBV3-1 (or the pseudogene TRBV3-2) and TRBJ2-7, with D possibly being TRBD1 (5 bases). Germline values: CDR1 LGHDT, CDR2 YNNKEL (reference sequence). V lost 2 bases and J lost 3, with 5 bases in between. The length of the CDR3 is 12 residues.

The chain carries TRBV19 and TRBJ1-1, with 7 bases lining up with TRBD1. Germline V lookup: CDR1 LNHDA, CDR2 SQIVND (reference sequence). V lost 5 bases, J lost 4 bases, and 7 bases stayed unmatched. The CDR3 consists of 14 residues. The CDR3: CASSERGLGTEAFF. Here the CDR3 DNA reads TGTGCCAGTAGTGAAAGGGGGCTCGGCACTGAAGCTTTCTTT.

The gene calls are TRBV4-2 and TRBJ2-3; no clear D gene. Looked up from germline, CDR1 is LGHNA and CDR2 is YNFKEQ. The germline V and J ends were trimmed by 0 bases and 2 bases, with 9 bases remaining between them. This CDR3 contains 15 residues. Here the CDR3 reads CASSQEFRVTDTQYF. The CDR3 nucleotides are TGTGCCAGCAGCCAAGAGTTCCGAGTCACAGATACGCAGTATTTT.

Here the CDR3 reads CASSEGGNYGYTF. CDR3 coding DNA: TGTGCCAGCAGTGAAGGAGGTAACTATGGCTACACCTTC. The V and J genes are TRBV6-1 and TRBJ1-2; D unclear. The V gene's germline CDR1 is MNHNS and CDR2 SASEGT. V was shortened by 1 base and J by 1 base, with 4 bases between the two germline ends. This CDR3 has 13 residues.

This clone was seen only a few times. The CDR3 nucleotides read TGTGCCAGCAAAAAAGGGACAGCCGCCAAAAACATTCAGTACTTC. This encodes CASKKGTAAKNIQYF. The rearrangement links TRBV2 to TRBJ2-4; 7 nucleotides align to TRBD1. V was clipped by 7 bases and J by 1 base; unmatched bases: 7. The CDR3 is 15 residues long. Germline loops: CDR1 SNHLY, CDR2 FYNNEI.

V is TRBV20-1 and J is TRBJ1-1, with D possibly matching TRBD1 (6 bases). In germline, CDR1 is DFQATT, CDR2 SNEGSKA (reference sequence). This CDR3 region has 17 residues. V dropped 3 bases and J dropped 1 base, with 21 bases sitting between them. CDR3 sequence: CSASFWRGGYSNTEAFF. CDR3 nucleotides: TGCAGTGCTAGTTTTTGGAGGGGGGGATATTCGAACACTGAAGCTTTCTTT.

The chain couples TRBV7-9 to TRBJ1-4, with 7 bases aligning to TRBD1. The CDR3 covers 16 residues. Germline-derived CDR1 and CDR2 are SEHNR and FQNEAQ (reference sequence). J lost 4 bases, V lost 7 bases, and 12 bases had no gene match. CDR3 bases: TGTGCCAGCAACCTCACGGGGACAGCTTTTAATGAAAAACTGTTTTTT. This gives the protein CASNLTGTAFNEKLFF. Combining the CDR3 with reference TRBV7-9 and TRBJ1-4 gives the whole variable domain DTGVSQNPRHKITKRGQNVTFRCDPISEHNRLYWYRQTLGQGPEFLTYFQNEAQLEKSRLLSDRFSAERPKGSFSTLEIQRTEQGDSAMYLCASNLTGTAFNEKLFFGSGTQLSVL.

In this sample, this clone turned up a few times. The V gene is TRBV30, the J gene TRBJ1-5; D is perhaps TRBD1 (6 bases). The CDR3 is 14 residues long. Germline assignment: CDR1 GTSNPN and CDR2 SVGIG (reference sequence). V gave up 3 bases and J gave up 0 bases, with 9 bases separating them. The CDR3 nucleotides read TGTGCCTGGAGGGGGGGGGCTAGCAATCAGCCCCAGCATTTT. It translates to CAWRGGASNQPQHF.

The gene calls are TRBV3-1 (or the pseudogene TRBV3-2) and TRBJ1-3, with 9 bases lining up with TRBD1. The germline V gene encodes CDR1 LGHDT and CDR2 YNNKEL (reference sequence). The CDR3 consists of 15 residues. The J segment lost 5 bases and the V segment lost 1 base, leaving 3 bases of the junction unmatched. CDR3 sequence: CASSQGTGGRNTIYF. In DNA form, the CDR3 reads TGTGCCAGCAGCCAAGGAACAGGGGGCCGAAACACCATATATTTT.

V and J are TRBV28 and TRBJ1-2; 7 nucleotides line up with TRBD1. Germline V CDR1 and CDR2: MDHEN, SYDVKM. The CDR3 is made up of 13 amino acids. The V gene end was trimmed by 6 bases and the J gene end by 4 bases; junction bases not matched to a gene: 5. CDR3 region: CASRRDSPYGYTF. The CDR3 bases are TGTGCCAGCAGGCGGGACAGCCCCTATGGCTACACCTTC.

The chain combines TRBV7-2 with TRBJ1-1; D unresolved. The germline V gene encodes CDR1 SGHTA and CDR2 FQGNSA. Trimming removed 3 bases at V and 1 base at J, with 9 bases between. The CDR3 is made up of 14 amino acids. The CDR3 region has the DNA TGTGCCAGCAGCTTTTCCCGGGGGAACACTGAAGCTTTCTTT. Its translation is CASSFSRGNTEAFF.

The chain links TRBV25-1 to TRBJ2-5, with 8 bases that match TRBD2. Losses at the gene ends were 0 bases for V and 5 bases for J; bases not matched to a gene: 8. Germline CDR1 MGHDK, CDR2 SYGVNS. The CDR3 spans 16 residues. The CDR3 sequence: CASSEYTNGREETQYF. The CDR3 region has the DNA TGTGCCAGCAGTGAATATACAAACGGGAGGGAGGAGACCCAGTACTTC. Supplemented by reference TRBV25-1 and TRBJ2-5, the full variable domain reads EADIYQTPRYLVIGTGKKITLECSQTMGHDKMYWYQQDPGMELHLIHYSYGVNSTEKGDLSSESTVSRIRTEHFPLTLESARPSHTSQYLCASSEYTNGREETQYFGPGTRLLVL.

The CDR3 protein is CASSQDGRAPNGYTF. The CDR3 region has the DNA TGTGCCAGCAGCCAAGATGGCAGGGCCCCCAACGGCTACACCTTC. This chain joins TRBV3-1 (or the pseudogene TRBV3-2) and TRBJ1-2; tentatively, D is TRBD1 (5 bases). V was clipped by 0 bases and J by 8 bases, with 16 bases between them. Germline loops: CDR1 LGHDT, CDR2 YNNKEL (reference sequence). This CDR3 has 15 amino acids.

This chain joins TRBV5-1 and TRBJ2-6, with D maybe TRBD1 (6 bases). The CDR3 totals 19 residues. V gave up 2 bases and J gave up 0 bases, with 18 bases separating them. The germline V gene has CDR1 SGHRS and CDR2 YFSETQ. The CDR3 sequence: CASSFRQTGLRSGANVLTF. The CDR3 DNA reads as TGCGCCAGCAGCTTCCGGCAGACAGGCCTCCGCTCTGGGGCCAACGTCCTGACTTTC. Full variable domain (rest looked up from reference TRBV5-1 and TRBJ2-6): KAGVTQTPRYLIKTRGQQVTLSCSPISGHRSVSWYQQTPGQGLQFLFEYFSETQRNKGNFPGRFSGRQFSNSRSEMNVSTLELGDSALYLCASSFRQTGLRSGANVLTFGAGSRLTVL.

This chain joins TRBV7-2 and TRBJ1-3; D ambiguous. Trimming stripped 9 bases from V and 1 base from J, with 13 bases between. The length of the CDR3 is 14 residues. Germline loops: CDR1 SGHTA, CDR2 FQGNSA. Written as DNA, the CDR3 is TGTGCCAGTCGTCCCACTACATCTGGAAACACCATATATTTT. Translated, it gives CASRPTTSGNTIYF.

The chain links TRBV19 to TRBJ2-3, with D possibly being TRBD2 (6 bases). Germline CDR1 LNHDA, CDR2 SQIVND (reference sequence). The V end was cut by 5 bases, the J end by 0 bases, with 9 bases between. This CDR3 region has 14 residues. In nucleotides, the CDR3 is TGTGCCAGTAGTTTACGGGGGAGCACAGATACGCAGTATTTT. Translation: CASSLRGSTDTQYF.

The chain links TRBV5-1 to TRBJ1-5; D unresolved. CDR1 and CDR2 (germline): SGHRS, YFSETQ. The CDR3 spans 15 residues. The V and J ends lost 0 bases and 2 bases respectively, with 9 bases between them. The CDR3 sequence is CASSLGGLGNQPQHF. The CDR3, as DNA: TGCGCCAGCAGCTTGGGAGGGCTAGGCAATCAGCCCCAGCATTTT.

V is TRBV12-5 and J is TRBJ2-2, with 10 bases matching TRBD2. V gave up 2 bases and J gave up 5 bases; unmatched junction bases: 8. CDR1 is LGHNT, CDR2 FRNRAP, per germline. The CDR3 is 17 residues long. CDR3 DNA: TGTGCTAGTGGTTTGCTATTGCTAGCGGGAGAAACCGGGGAGCTGTTTTTT. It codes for CASGLLLLAGETGELFF.

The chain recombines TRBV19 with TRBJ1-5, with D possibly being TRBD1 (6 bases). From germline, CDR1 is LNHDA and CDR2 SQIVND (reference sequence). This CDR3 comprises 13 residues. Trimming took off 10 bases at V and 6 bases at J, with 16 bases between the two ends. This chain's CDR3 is CAIAGAGGQPQHF. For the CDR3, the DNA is TGTGCCATTGCAGGGGCAGGAGGTCAGCCCCAGCATTTT.

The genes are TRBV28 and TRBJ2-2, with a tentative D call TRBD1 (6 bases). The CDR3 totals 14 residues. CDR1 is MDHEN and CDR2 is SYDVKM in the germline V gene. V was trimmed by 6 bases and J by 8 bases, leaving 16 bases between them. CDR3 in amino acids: CASSQTKGVGELFF. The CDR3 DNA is TGTGCCAGCAGCCAGACTAAGGGGGTGGGGGAGCTGTTTTTT.

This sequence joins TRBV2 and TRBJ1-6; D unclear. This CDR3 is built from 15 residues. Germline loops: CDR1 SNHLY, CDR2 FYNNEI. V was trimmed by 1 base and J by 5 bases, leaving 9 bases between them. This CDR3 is CASSEGIQNNSPLHF. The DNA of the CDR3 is TGTGCCAGCAGTGAAGGTATACAGAATAATTCACCCCTCCACTTT.

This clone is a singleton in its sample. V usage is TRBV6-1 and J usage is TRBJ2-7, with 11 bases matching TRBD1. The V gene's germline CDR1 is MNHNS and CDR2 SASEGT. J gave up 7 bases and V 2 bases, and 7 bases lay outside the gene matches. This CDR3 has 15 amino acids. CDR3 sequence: CASSEPGQGAEEQYF. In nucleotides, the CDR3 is TGTGCCAGCAGTGAACCCGGACAGGGGGCGGAAGAGCAGTACTTC.

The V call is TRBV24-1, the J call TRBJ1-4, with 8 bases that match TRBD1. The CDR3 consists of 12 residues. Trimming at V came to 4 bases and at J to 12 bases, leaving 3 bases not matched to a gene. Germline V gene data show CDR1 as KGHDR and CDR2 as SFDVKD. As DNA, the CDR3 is TGTGCCACCAGTGAGCGGACAGGGCAACTGTTTTTT. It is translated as CATSERTGQLFF.

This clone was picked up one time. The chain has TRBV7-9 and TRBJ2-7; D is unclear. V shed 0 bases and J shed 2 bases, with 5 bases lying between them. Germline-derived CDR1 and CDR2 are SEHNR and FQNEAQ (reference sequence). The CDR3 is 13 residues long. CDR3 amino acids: CASSLAAAYEQYF. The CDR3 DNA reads TGTGCCAGCAGCTTAGCGGCAGCCTACGAGCAGTACTTC.

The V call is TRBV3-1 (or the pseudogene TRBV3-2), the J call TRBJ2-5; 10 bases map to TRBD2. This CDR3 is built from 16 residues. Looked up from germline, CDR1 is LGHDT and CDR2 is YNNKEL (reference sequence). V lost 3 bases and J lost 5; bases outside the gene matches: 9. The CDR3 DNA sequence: TGTGCCAGCAGCCAGTGGGCTAGCGGGAGTTCGGAGACCCAGTACTTC. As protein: CASSQWASGSSETQYF.

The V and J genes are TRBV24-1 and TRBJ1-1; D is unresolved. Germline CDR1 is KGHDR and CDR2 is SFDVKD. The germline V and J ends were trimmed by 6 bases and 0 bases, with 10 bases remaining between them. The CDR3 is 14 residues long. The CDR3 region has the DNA TGTGCCACCAGTTCCGGTCACCTGAACACTGAAGCTTTCTTT. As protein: CATSSGHLNTEAFF.

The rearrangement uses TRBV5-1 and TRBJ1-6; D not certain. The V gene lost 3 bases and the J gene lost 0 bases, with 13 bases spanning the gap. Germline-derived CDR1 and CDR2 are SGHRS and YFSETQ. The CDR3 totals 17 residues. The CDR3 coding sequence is TGCGCCAGCAGCTCGTTGACACCGAGCTCCTATAATTCACCCCTCCACTTT. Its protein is CASSSLTPSSYNSPLHF.